The clone carrying this T cell receptor beta chain was counted only a few times. The antigen is not known. CDR3 size: 15 residues. With V trimmed by 1 base and J by 0 bases, 3 bases remained unmatched. The germline V gene has CDR1 SGHNT and CDR2 YYREEE (reference sequence). This specimen belongs to a study of cytomegalovirus exposure and HLA in healthy donors. Study overall: HLA-typed donors were the source of roughly 85 million unique TCRs held in an early data release. General study points: A previous analysis found most TCR beta V segments productive roughly 87% or roughly 30% of the time.

13 Jbeta primers and 60 Vbeta primers were used for the PCR. Data came from immunoSEQ multiplex PCR; TCRdb stores just in-frame clones and leaves some out. The repertoire has fewer than 200,000 clones, roughly 70% of them found once; the top ten carry 3%. Sequenced material: PBMCs. The TCR comes from a woman aged 45-60 years in good health and CMV-seropositive. The V call is TRBV5-4, the J call TRBJ2-5, with 7 bases fitting TRBD1. CDR3 in DNA: TGTGCCAGCAGCTTGATGGGGACAGACCAAGAGACCCAGTACTTC. This translates into CASSLMGTDQETQYF.